Each of the 23 T cell receptor beta chains below was sequenced from the same sample in a study of blood T cell repertoires in COVID-19. Sequencing used immunoSEQ multiplex PCR; TCRdb keeps in-frame clones, though not all of them. The repertoire holds about 120,000 clones, with around 78% as singletons. Sample: peripheral blood. These receptors all stem from a man in his thirties or forties with acute or convalescent COVID-19.

V gene TRBV21-1 combines with J gene TRBJ2-7; the tabulated D call, TRBD2, remains unverified against the DNA. TRBV21-1 is a documented pseudogene. The CDR3 is made up of 13 amino acids. CDR3 residues: CASSTPSSYEQYV. For the CDR3, the DNA is TGTGCCAGCAGCACCCCTAGCTCCTACGAGCAGTACGTC.

The genes are TRBV29-1 and TRBJ1-1; no clear D. The germline CDR1 and CDR2 sequences are SQVTM and ANQGSEA. The V and J ends lost 2 bases and 5 bases respectively, with 12 bases between them. CDR3 length equals 13 residues. CDR3 sequence: CSVENVPRTEAFF. The CDR3 bases are TGCAGCGTTGAAAACGTCCCGAGGACTGAAGCTTTCTTT.

The V gene is TRBV13, the J gene TRBJ2-3; D gene unclear. CDR3 length equals 16 residues. Germline V CDR1 and CDR2: PRHDT, FYEKMQ (reference sequence). V gave up 4 bases and J gave up 1 base, with 15 bases separating them. The CDR3 loop reads CASSSSPLAGTDTQYF. The CDR3 nucleotides read TGTGCCAGCAGCTCGAGCCCCCTGGCGGGCACAGATACGCAGTATTTT.

The chain carries TRBV30 and TRBJ2-1; 12 bases align to TRBD2. The CDR3 consists of 15 residues. The J segment lost 7 bases and the V segment lost 0 bases, leaving 4 bases of the junction unmatched. In germline, CDR1 is GTSNPN, CDR2 SVGIG (reference sequence). The DNA for the CDR3 is TGTGCCTGGAGTGTACCTAGCGGGGGGGTTAATGAGCAGTTCTTC. This codes for CAWSVPSGGVNEQFF.

This clone was counted a single time. The rearrangement links TRBV7-3 to TRBJ2-1; 7 bases agree with TRBD1. This CDR3 is 14 amino acids long. The J segment lost 7 bases and the V segment lost 1 base, leaving 4 bases of the junction unmatched. Germline-derived CDR1 and CDR2 are SGHTA and FQGTGA. The CDR3: CASSLRDSRNEQFF. The CDR3 coding sequence is TGTGCCAGCAGCTTAAGGGACAGCCGAAATGAGCAGTTCTTC. Looking up the rest from reference TRBV7-3 and TRBJ2-1 gives the full variable domain: GAGVSQTPSNKVTEKGKYVELRCDPISGHTALYWYRQSLGQGPEFLIYFQGTGAADDSGLPNDRFFAVRPEGSVSTLKIQRTERGDSAVYLCASSLRDSRNEQFFGPGTRLTVL.

This chain uses TRBV23-1 with TRBJ2-7; TRBD2 agrees at 11 bases. TRBV23-1 is classed as an ORF, of uncertain function. The CDR3 consists of 21 residues. J lost 2 bases, V lost 0 bases, and 18 bases had no gene match. The CDR3 DNA reads as TGCGCCAGCAGTCAATCCCCGGTTCGGCCAGGGGGGACTAGCGGAACCTACGAGCAGTACGTC. This encodes CASSQSPVRPGGTSGTYEQYV.

This clone was seen only a few times. The chain has TRBV6-5 and TRBJ1-1; possible D gene TRBD1, 5 bases. V was clipped by 7 bases and J by 3 bases, with 9 bases between them. The CDR3 runs 12 residues. Germline CDR1 is MNHEY and CDR2 is SVGAGI. The CDR3 loop is CASNRGDTEAFF. The DNA for the CDR3 is TGTGCCAGCAATCGGGGGGACACTGAAGCTTTCTTT.

The CDR3 DNA reads TGTGCCAGCTCACCAACAGGGGAAATCAATCAGCCCCAGCATTTT. It encodes CASSPTGEINQPQHF. The gene calls are TRBV6-5 and TRBJ1-5, with TRBD1 matching over 7 bases. The germline V gene encodes CDR1 MNHEY and CDR2 SVGAGI. Trimming at V came to 8 bases and at J to 3 bases, leaving 10 bases not matched to a gene. The CDR3 spans 15 residues.

This chain links TRBV6-5 with TRBJ2-3, with D maybe TRBD2 (6 bases). The CDR3 length is 15 residues. In germline, CDR1 is MNHEY, CDR2 SVGAGI. V dropped 6 bases and J dropped 1 base, with 14 bases sitting between them. CDR3 loop: CASRRDYGGTDTQYF. CDR3 coding DNA: TGTGCCAGCAGGCGGGATTACGGGGGCACAGATACGCAGTATTTT.

The chain joins TRBV11-2 to TRBJ1-5; D gene unclear. The germline gives CDR1 SGHAT, CDR2 FQNNGV. V gave up 3 bases and J gave up 5 bases, with 11 bases separating them. This CDR3 is 14 amino acids long. The CDR3 reads CASSFGGDYQPQHF. CDR3 coding DNA: TGTGCCAGCAGCTTCGGAGGAGACTATCAGCCCCAGCATTTT.

This chain joins TRBV3-1 (or the pseudogene TRBV3-2) and TRBJ2-5; 9 bases fit TRBD2. The CDR3 consists of 15 residues. Germline CDR1 LGHDT, CDR2 YNNKEL (reference sequence). The V gene end was trimmed by 4 bases and the J gene end by 5 bases; junction bases not matched to a gene: 8. CDR3 coding DNA: TGTGCCAGCAGCCGGACTAGCGTTGTCGGGGAGACCCAGTACTTC. It is translated as CASSRTSVVGETQYF.

This chain connects TRBV28 to TRBJ1-3, with 7 bases that match TRBD1. CDR1 is MDHEN and CDR2 is SYDVKM in the germline V gene. This CDR3 contains 15 residues. Germline trimming cut 6 bases from V and 3 bases from J; bases unmatched to any gene: 8. The CDR3 region is CASRNYRGGGNTIYF. In nucleotides, the CDR3 is TGTGCCAGCAGGAACTACAGGGGAGGTGGAAACACCATATATTTT.

The chain has TRBV19 and TRBJ1-1; D may be TRBD1 (5 bases). V was pared by 9 bases and J by 4 bases, with 12 bases between. Germline assignment: CDR1 LNHDA and CDR2 SQIVND (reference sequence). CDR3 size: 12 residues. CDR3: CARAGLTTEAFF. The CDR3, as DNA: TGTGCCAGGGCGGGACTGACCACTGAAGCTTTCTTT.

Here the CDR3 reads CATGQPRWGTGELFF. The CDR3 DNA follows: TGTGCCACGGGACAGCCTCGATGGGGGACCGGGGAGCTGTTTTTT. The rearrangement links TRBV7-6 to TRBJ2-2; 7 bases are shared with TRBD1. V lost 10 bases, J lost 5 bases, and 13 bases stayed unmatched. The CDR3 consists of 15 residues. From germline, CDR1 is SGHVS and CDR2 FNYEAQ.

This chain joins TRBV4-1 and TRBJ2-3, with D unclear. Trimming pared 2 bases from V and 5 bases from J, leaving 17 bases between. Germline-derived CDR1 and CDR2 are MGHRA and YSYEKL. This CDR3 spans 16 amino acids. CDR3 residues: CASSQLGFIDLDTQYF. The CDR3 DNA reads as TGCGCCAGCAGCCAACTCGGGTTTATCGATTTAGATACGCAGTATTTT.

The chain links TRBV6-2 or TRBV6-3 to TRBJ1-2; possibly TRBD1 for D (6 bases). The V and J ends lost 5 bases and 3 bases respectively, with 22 bases between them. CDR3 length equals 17 residues. Germline V gives CDR1 MNHEY, CDR2 SVGEGT. The CDR3 DNA sequence: TGTGCCAGCAGTGCGGACACTCCGGGACAAAGCTACTATGGCTACACCTTC. Translated, it gives CASSADTPGQSYYGYTF.

The CDR3 coding sequence is TGTGCCAGCAGCCAGCGGACTAGATACACCGGGGAGCTGTTTTTT. It specifies CASSQRTRYTGELFF. The genes are TRBV3-1 (or the pseudogene TRBV3-2) and TRBJ2-2; TRBD2 matches 7 bases. Unmatched junction bases numbered 4, after V lost 3 bases and J lost 3 bases. In germline, CDR1 is LGHDT, CDR2 YNNKEL (reference sequence). The CDR3 length is 15 residues.

This chain connects TRBV13 to TRBJ2-7; tentative D call: TRBD2 (5 bases). The CDR3 runs to 15 residues. Germline CDR1 PRHDT, CDR2 FYEKMQ (reference sequence). Trimming pared 6 bases from V and 5 bases from J, leaving 20 bases between. This CDR3 is CASSYTMGSFHEQYV. The CDR3, as DNA: TGTGCCAGCAGTTATACGATGGGGAGCTTCCACGAGCAGTACGTC.

V is TRBV19 and J is TRBJ2-6, with D hard to call. The CDR3 has 14 residues. The germline CDR1 and CDR2 sequences are LNHDA and SQIVND (reference sequence). V gave up 5 bases and J gave up 1 base, with 6 bases separating them. The CDR3 loop is CASSSLSGANVLTF. CDR3 DNA sequence: TGTGCCAGTAGTTCCCTGTCTGGGGCCAACGTCCTGACTTTC.

The V call is TRBV7-9, the J call TRBJ2-3; D call uncertain. The V and J ends lost 5 bases and 4 bases respectively, with 7 bases between them. This CDR3 region has 12 residues. In germline, CDR1 is SEHNR, CDR2 FQNEAQ (reference sequence). The CDR3 region has the DNA TGTGCCAGCAGCCCCCCCGCAGATACGCAGTATTTT. It specifies CASSPPADTQYF.

V gene TRBV6-5 combines with J gene TRBJ1-1, with D tentatively TRBD1 (6 bases). The CDR3 runs to 16 residues. The germline CDR1 and CDR2 sequences are MNHEY and SVGAGI. The germline V and J ends were trimmed by 3 bases and 4 bases, with 18 bases remaining between them. The DNA of the CDR3 is TGTGCCAGCAGTTATGGGGGCGGCCCCTTAACCACTGAAGCTTTCTTT. Its translation is CASSYGGGPLTTEAFF.

The chain is built from TRBV27 and TRBJ1-1; tentatively, D is TRBD1 (5 bases). CDR1 MNHEY and CDR2 SMNVEV come from the germline V gene (reference sequence). The length of the CDR3 is 13 residues. Between the trimmed V and J ends, which lost 4 bases and 0 bases, there was a span of 6 bases. CDR3 in amino acids: CASSWGVNTEAFF. The DNA of the CDR3 is TGTGCCAGCAGTTGGGGGGTGAACACTGAAGCTTTCTTT.

This chain joins TRBV28 and TRBJ2-3, with 7 bases identical to TRBD2. The germline gives CDR1 MDHEN, CDR2 SYDVKM. The CDR3 contains 15 residues. Unmatched junction bases numbered 7, after V lost 3 bases and J lost 4 bases. This CDR3 is CASSFVGGAADTQYF. CDR3 in DNA: TGTGCCAGCAGTTTCGTGGGAGGGGCGGCAGATACGCAGTATTTT. Drawing the rest from reference TRBV28 and TRBJ2-3, the complete variable domain is DVKVTQSSRYLVKRTGEKVFLECVQDMDHENMFWYRQDPGLGLRLIYFSYDVKMKEKGDIPEGYSVSREKKERFSLILESASTNQTSMYLCASSFVGGAADTQYFGPGTRLTVL.